This T cell receptor (beta chain) was observed in a study of neurological immune-mediated disorders (dated by TCRdb to between 2018 and 2021). About the study as a whole: Peripheral blood TCR-beta repertoires from patients with HTLV-I-associated myelopathy (HAM/TSP), patients with multiple sclerosis, and healthy controls were compared in the study using UMI-based sequencing. Technical triplicate libraries were sequenced so that the variability in frequency of each individual clone could be precisely calculated. The approximately 100 TCR-beta libraries included longitudinal samples, technical triplicates and paired sorted CD4+ and CD8+ T-cell subsets alongside PBMC samples. The cohort comprised about 70 subjects: about 14 HAM/TSP patients, approximately 34 multiple sclerosis patients and 20 or so healthy controls. Overall results and qualifications from the work: The highest TCR clonal expansion was observed in HAM/TSP patients, whereas the lowest was observed in MS patients, even when compared with healthy controls. Across subjects, expanded clones never shared an identical CDR3 amino acid sequence, which suggests that the TCR-beta repertoires in every group were private.

To synthesize cDNA, template-switch 5'RACE was performed with a primer carrying a 10-nucleotide random unique molecular identifier so that each TCR transcript was tagged. Every sequencing run covered 15-18 subjects and yielded more than 170 million TCR-beta sequences. The RNeasy kit was used for extraction of total RNA. The KAPA Real-time Library Amplification kit was used to amplify TCR-beta VDJ regions with primers for the TCR constant region and the 5'RACE anchor. A first PCR added sample indexes and Illumina adaptors, and a second PCR then raised library yield. After purification with Ampure beads, the TCR product of roughly 650 bp was size-selected on a 2% E-gel SizeSelection system. Before pooling, library quality was checked on a Bioanalyzer, concentration was measured with Qubit, and libraries were quantified with the Kapa Library Quantification kit. Paired-end 2 x 150 bp sequencing of the libraries was performed on an Illumina HiSeq 2500. To increase sequence diversity, about 23-30% phiX was spiked into each library pool. As for how the authors treated the data: The quality-filtered reads were processed with the UMI-based MiGEC pipeline, whose error correction step removed more than 85% of the raw TCR sequences. IMGT germline references were used for aligning VDJ genes, and each clonotype was defined as a unique CDR3 amino acid sequence together with its V-J genes. VDJtools evaluated clonal expansion, Shannon diversity and CDR3 relatedness (CalcPairwiseDistances, ClusterSamples); CLCbio workbench built phylogenetic trees. A clone was classed as expanded if it had 8 or more unique UMIs, a cutoff based on coefficient-of-variation modelling across technical triplicates. In-frame beta chains were kept once TCRdb had trimmed the public reads at Q25 with fastp and called clones with MiXCR. Rows matching on CDR3 protein sequence are summarized as one entry with the most common DNA and genes. TCRdb, rather than the study authors, made the V and J calls. The sample includes fewer than 50,000 distinct CDR3 sequences, with roughly 10% observed a single time. Nearly 4% of the sample lies in the top ten.

Explained via the paper, the time point label denotes: technical triplicate 1. Unsorted PBMC libraries were generated from 2 million PBMCs stored in RNAlater at -80 °C until RNA extraction. Peripheral blood was subjected to Ficoll-Hypaque density gradient centrifugation to isolate PBMCs, which were then cryopreserved in liquid nitrogen. CDR1 MGHRA and CDR2 YSYEKL are derived from the germline V gene. Trimming costs V 3 bases and J 0 bases, and their ends lie 13 bases apart. Spanning cysteine to phenylalanine, the CDR3 consists of 16 amino acids. The sequence is cut down to CDR3 DNA, 48 bases in frame from base 1. In its sample, this clonotype was seen many times. It lacks a known antigen. No base qualities exist here, and no much larger clone lies one base off it.

Specimen: PBMCs. The rearrangement combines TRBV4-1 with TRBJ2-3; no confident D gene assignment can be made. This receptor was obtained from a man between 60 and 75 years old with HTLV-1-associated myelopathy (HAM/TSP). Here is the DNA: TGCGCCAGCAGCCAGAGAGGAGTGGGTAGCACAGATACGCAGTATTTT. This is translated as CASSQRGVGSTDTQYF.